What follows are 3 T cell receptor beta chains derived from one specimen sequenced in a study of T-cell reconstitution after alpha-beta-depleted transplantation in children (dated by TCRdb to the mid-2010s). Libraries were made using PCR. This sample was sequenced with an Illumina HiSeq 2500. Molecular barcoding was employed in the preparation of TCR libraries, with unique molecular identifiers being used to normalize TCRbeta repertoire quantification. The raw public reads went through TCRdb reprocessing: fastp at Q25, MiXCR clone calling, in-frame beta chains kept. Each CDR3 protein appears once, grouped with its most common genes and DNA. This sample has more than 300,000 distinct CDR3 sequences in its table, and under 20% of those were observed once. The leading ten clones occupy about 41% of the sample. This sample's treatment or condition label indicates: allogeneic hematopoietic cell transplantation with graft depleted of TCRalphabeta T cells and CD19 B cells.

Sequencing used PBMCs, mostly from graft donor cells, obtained 360 days after TCRalphabeta/CD19-depleted stem cell transplant. Receptors originate from a male patient aged 2 to 9 who had a stem cell transplant for acute lymphoblastic leukemia, so the T cells may come from the graft donor.

This clonotype was seen a handful of times. The rearrangement uses TRBV20-1 and TRBJ1-2; D ambiguous. V was trimmed by 4 bases and J by 4 bases, leaving 7 bases between them. Germline CDR1 is DFQATT and CDR2 is SNEGSKA (reference sequence). This CDR3 contains 11 residues. CDR3 loop: CSAKGGYGYTF. The CDR3 DNA reads TGCAGTGCTAAAGGTGGCTATGGCTACACCTTC.

The CDR3 region is CASSQVTGAPPYNEQFF. The CDR3 DNA is TGCGCCAGCAGCCAGGTTACAGGGGCACCTCCTTACAATGAGCAGTTCTTC. The genes are TRBV4-1 and TRBJ2-1; 7 positions match TRBD1. With 3 bases clipped from V and 4 bases from J, the junction kept 12 bases outside the gene matches. CDR3 size: 17 residues. In germline, CDR1 is MGHRA, CDR2 YSYEKL.

This clonotype was picked up a small number of times. The rearrangement links TRBV27 to TRBJ2-1; D is possibly TRBD2 (5 bases). Germline V gene lookup returns CDR1 MNHEY and CDR2 SMNVEV (reference sequence). V shed 8 bases and J shed 4 bases, with 21 bases lying between them. The CDR3 has 16 amino acids. The CDR3 DNA is TGTGCCAGCTGCTCCCGAGGGCTCAGACCATACAATGAGCAGTTCTTC. This encodes CASCSRGLRPYNEQFF.